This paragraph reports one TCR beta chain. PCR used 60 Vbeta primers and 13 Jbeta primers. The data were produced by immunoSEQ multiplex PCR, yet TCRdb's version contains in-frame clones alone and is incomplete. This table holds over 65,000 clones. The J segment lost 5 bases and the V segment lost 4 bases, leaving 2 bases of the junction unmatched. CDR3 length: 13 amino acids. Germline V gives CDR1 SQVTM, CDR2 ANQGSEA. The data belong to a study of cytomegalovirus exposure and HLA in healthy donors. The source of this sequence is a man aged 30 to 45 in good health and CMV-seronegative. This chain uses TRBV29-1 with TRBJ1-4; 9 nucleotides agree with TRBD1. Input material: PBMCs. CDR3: CSVAGTGNEKLFF. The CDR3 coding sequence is TGCAGCGTTGCAGGGACAGGGAATGAAAAACTGTTTTTT. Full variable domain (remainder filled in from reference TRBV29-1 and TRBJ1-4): SAVISQKPSRDICQRGTSLTIQCQVDSQVTMMFWYRQQPGQSLTLIATANQGSEATYESGFVIDKFPISRPNLTFSTLTVSNMSPEDSSIYLCSVAGTGNEKLFFGSGTQLSVL.